This TCR beta chain derives from a study of blood T cell repertoires in COVID-19. Study overall: COVID-19 samples collected from the United States, Italy and Spain covered acute and convalescent phases. The analysed material was cDNA or gDNA that came from T cells, B-cell-depleted T cells, or PBMCs.

Looked up from germline, CDR1 is DFQATT and CDR2 is SNEGSKA (reference sequence). V was clipped by 3 bases and J by 2 bases; unmatched bases: 8. The CDR3 spans 15 residues. As originally analysed: Nucleated cell counts were estimated from reference gene primer amplification. Produced via immunoSEQ multiplex PCR; TCRdb's table is partial and in-frame only. The V and J calls and the clone size are those of that table, but D and trimming were determined from the DNA. The data show some 130,000 clones, about 89% seen once. The rearrangement links TRBV20-1 to TRBJ2-7; TRBD2 agrees at 9 bases. This clonotype originated in a man aged 45-65 years with active or convalescent COVID-19. Material for sequencing was peripheral blood. The CDR3 protein is CSASLNSGGAYEQYF. DNA of the CDR3: TGCAGTGCTAGTTTAAATAGCGGGGGTGCCTACGAGCAGTACTTC.